This T cell receptor (beta chain) emerged from a study of shared clonotypes between healthy human individuals. CDR3 length: 14 residues. The germline V and J ends were trimmed by 2 bases and 4 bases, with 9 bases remaining between them. From germline, CDR1 is SGDLS and CDR2 YYNGEE. With regard to this clone: This sample includes further DNA sequences coding for the same CDR3.

Naive-designated CD8 cells lacked CD45RO, were positively enriched for CCR7, and omitted terminally differentiated effector memory CD45RA+ cells. Data came from immunoSEQ multiplex PCR; TCRdb stores just in-frame clones and leaves some out. The table lists about 2.1 million clones, just under 95% of them singletons. This clonotype was sampled from a man in his late teens or twenties in good health. Some clones in this sample may be carry-over from other donors' samples. What was sequenced was naive CD8+ T cells from PBMCs. The chain links TRBV9 to TRBJ1-4; D may be TRBD1 (5 bases). CDR3 protein: CASSVRGGNEKLFF. CDR3 sequence (DNA): TGTGCCAGCAGCGTCCGGGGCGGTAATGAAAAACTGTTTTTT.